This T cell receptor (beta chain) was retrieved from a study of post-analysis software for immune sequencing data. Whole-study context: Relapsing-remitting, secondary progressive and progressive-relapsing multiple sclerosis were all included among the disease courses. Study-wide results and limits: Significantly lower normalized Chao1 diversity was found in patients with multiple sclerosis relative to controls.

This clonotype has more than one count but fewer than ten. The antigen is unknown. The authors incorporated unique molecular identifiers into the TCR beta cDNA libraries. Input of roughly 1 to 11 million T cells yielded approximately 500,000 cDNA molecules. TCRdb itself ran the PCR reads through MiXCR, one entry per CDR3 protein. The sample contains approximately 770,000 distinct CDR3 sequences, 46% of which appear only once. The material sequenced was blood. The source is a girl aged 5 to 17 with multiple sclerosis.

The CDR3 sequence: CSATLAGADYEQYF. The CDR3 nucleotides are TGCAGTGCCACACTAGCGGGAGCTGACTACGAGCAGTACTTC. This chain links TRBV20-1 with TRBJ2-7; 11 nucleotides match TRBD2. J was trimmed by 3 bases and V by 6 bases; bases with no gene match: 7. Germline CDR1 is DFQATT and CDR2 is SNEGSKA (reference sequence). The CDR3 runs 14 residues.